This section outlines one T cell receptor beta chain sequence together with its context. Authors' analysis steps: Amplification of reference gene primers was used by the study to estimate nucleated cell counts. Method: immunoSEQ multiplex PCR; TCRdb's copy keeps in-frame clones and lacks some. The V and J calls and clone size come from that table; D and trimming were worked out from the DNA. The sample shows more than 80,000 clones, around three quarters of them seen only once. The data originate from a study of blood T cell repertoires in COVID-19. Study information: Specimens from acute and convalescent COVID-19 originated in the United States, Italy and Spain.

From germline, CDR1 is ENHRY and CDR2 SYGVKD. The CDR3 runs to 14 residues. The V end was cut by 6 bases, the J end by 2 bases, with 14 bases between. Sequencing used peripheral blood. The receptor was derived from a woman aged 55-69 years in a cohort sampled during active or convalescent COVID-19. The V and J genes are TRBV10-3 and TRBJ2-7; D is undetermined. The CDR3 DNA is TGTGCCATCAGGAGTCCCGGGTTAGCCTACGAGCAGTACTTC. Translated: CAIRSPGLAYEQYF.